The 23 T cell receptor beta chains reported below all come from one sample, sequenced in a study of shared clonotypes between healthy human individuals (dated by TCRdb to the early 2020s). Libraries were made using the immunoSEQ multiplex PCR assay. TCRdb took over this immuneACCESS table, retaining in-frame rearrangements with V and J assigned. Such tables are incomplete; in checked studies, under half of the missing clones stem from an unresolved V gene, and the remainder is unexplained. The sample table records 800,000 to 1,200,000 clones; roughly 74% of these occur just once. The ten largest clones capture under 0.6% of the sample. What was sequenced was memory CD4+ T cells from PBMCs. Sample cell subset or site, as interpreted from the label and publication: CD45RA-negative fraction. These receptors were taken from a man aged 18 to 29 in good health. Some clones in this sample may be carry-over from other donors' samples.

Many counts were recorded for this clone. The V and J genes are TRBV7-9 and TRBJ1-4, with TRBD1 matching 7 bases. Germline CDR1 SEHNR, CDR2 FQNEAQ (reference sequence). The CDR3 spans 15 residues. Germline trimming cut 5 bases from V and 4 bases from J; bases unmatched to any gene: 7. The CDR3 DNA reads TGTGCCAGCAGCCAAGGGACAGCGATTAATGAAAAACTGTTTTTT. It encodes CASSQGTAINEKLFF.

V is TRBV19 and J is TRBJ2-7, with D tentatively TRBD1 (6 bases). Per germline, CDR1 LNHDA and CDR2 SQIVND (reference sequence). The V and J ends lost 6 bases and 4 bases respectively, with 16 bases between them. The CDR3 extends over 14 amino acids. The CDR3 is CASSLGHGGYEQYF. The CDR3 DNA sequence: TGTGCCAGTAGCCTGGGACACGGCGGGTACGAGCAGTACTTC.

Points on this clone: Different DNA sequences within this sample yield the same CDR3. V gene TRBV18 combines with J gene TRBJ2-3; 8 bases match TRBD1. The germline CDR1 and CDR2 sequences are KGHSH and LQKENI. J lost 3 bases, V lost 3 bases, and 2 bases had no gene match. The CDR3 spans 14 residues. CDR3 DNA: TGTGCCAGCTCACCGGACAGGGCAACAGATACGCAGTATTTT. This codes for CASSPDRATDTQYF.

The V call is TRBV5-1, the J call TRBJ2-5; D is perhaps TRBD2 (5 bases). The CDR3 totals 14 residues. Germline CDR1 reads SGHRS; CDR2 reads YFSETQ. V was clipped by 1 base and J by 4 bases, with 11 bases between them. Here the CDR3 DNA reads TGCGCCAGCAGCTTGCTTAGGGCGGGAGAGACCCAGTACTTC. Protein product: CASSLLRAGETQYF.

This chain uses TRBV7-9 with TRBJ1-4; maybe TRBD1 (6 bases). Germline-derived CDR1 and CDR2 are SEHNR and FQNEAQ (reference sequence). Trimming shortened V by 0 bases and J by 7 bases, and 18 bases separated the two germline ends. CDR3 size: 17 residues. The CDR3 coding sequence is TGTGCCAGCAGCTTAGCGGACCGCGGGACATGGACTGAAAAACTGTTTTTT. It is translated as CASSLADRGTWTEKLFF.

The V call is TRBV30, the J call TRBJ2-3, with D perhaps matching TRBD2 (6 bases). V lost 4 bases and J lost 8, with 10 bases in between. The CDR3 is made up of 11 amino acids. Looked up from germline, CDR1 is GTSNPN and CDR2 is SVGIG (reference sequence). CDR3 bases: TGTGCCTGGATCATGGGAGGTACGCAGTATTTT. Translation: CAWIMGGTQYF.

V and J are TRBV7-3 and TRBJ2-6; perhaps TRBD1 as D (5 bases). The CDR3 has 16 residues. CDR1 and CDR2 from the germline V gene are SGHTA and FQGTGA. The V gene lost 1 base and the J gene lost 1 base, with 8 bases spanning the gap. CDR3 DNA sequence: TGTGCCAGCAGCTTAATGACAGCATCTGGGGCCAACGTCCTGACTTTC. It yields the protein CASSLMTASGANVLTF. Full variable domain (remainder filled in from reference TRBV7-3 and TRBJ2-6): GAGVSQTPSNKVTEKGKYVELRCDPISGHTALYWYRQSLGQGPEFLIYFQGTGAADDSGLPNDRFFAVRPEGSVSTLKIQRTERGDSAVYLCASSLMTASGANVLTFGAGSRLTVL.

This clone was recorded at least ten times. This sequence joins TRBV5-1 and TRBJ1-5; maybe TRBD1 (6 bases). This CDR3 spans 13 amino acids. CDR1 and CDR2 from the germline V gene are SGHRS and YFSETQ. The V gene lost 10 bases and the J gene lost 3 bases, with 14 bases spanning the gap. CDR3 bases: TGCGCCGGGGGGGCCCATTTCAATCAGCCCCAGCATTTT. Protein product: CAGGAHFNQPQHF. The variable domain in full, with the rest retrieved from reference TRBV5-1 and TRBJ1-5, is KAGVTQTPRYLIKTRGQQVTLSCSPISGHRSVSWYQQTPGQGLQFLFEYFSETQRNKGNFPGRFSGRQFSNSRSEMNVSTLELGDSALYLCAGGAHFNQPQHFGDGTRLSIL.

This clone was seen ten or more times. The chain carries TRBV11-2 and TRBJ2-4; no reliable D call. Germline lookup yields CDR1 SGHAT and CDR2 FQNNGV. V was shortened by 3 bases and J by 8 bases, with 8 bases between the two germline ends. The CDR3 runs to 12 residues. DNA of the CDR3: TGTGCCAGCAGCTTTGCAGGTGACATTCAGTACTTC. Its protein product is CASSFAGDIQYF.

This chain uses TRBV28 with TRBJ1-2; possibly TRBD1 for D (5 bases). This CDR3 spans 14 amino acids. With 7 bases removed from V and 0 bases from J, the gap between germline ends came to 12 bases. Germline CDR1 and CDR2: MDHEN and SYDVKM. The CDR3, as DNA: TGTGCCAGCAAGTCGGGGGGGTCTAACTATGGCTACACCTTC. As protein: CASKSGGSNYGYTF.

The chain is built from TRBV10-3 and TRBJ2-3, with TRBD2 matching 8 bases. The CDR3 has 14 residues. After removal of 6 bases from V and 5 bases from J, the junction contained 7 bases not matched to a gene. Germline loops: CDR1 ENHRY, CDR2 SYGVKD. This CDR3 reads CAIRPSAGGDTQYF. The CDR3 bases are TGTGCCATCAGACCCTCGGCGGGAGGAGATACGCAGTATTTT.

Turning to this clone: The same CDR3 is also encoded by other DNA sequences in this sample. This chain joins TRBV5-1 and TRBJ2-1; 9 bases agree with TRBD2. Trimming took 1 base from V and 3 from J; bases not matched to a gene: 2. Germline lookup yields CDR1 SGHRS and CDR2 YFSETQ. The length of the CDR3 is 15 residues. The CDR3 protein is CASSLMTSGYNEQFF. CDR3 nucleotide sequence: TGCGCCAGCAGCTTGATGACTAGCGGCTACAATGAGCAGTTCTTC.

The chain uses TRBV2 and TRBJ1-2; 7 bases agree with TRBD1. Germline V gene sequence: CDR1 SNHLY, CDR2 FYNNEI. CDR3 size: 15 residues. Trimming took 3 bases from V and 6 from J; bases not matched to a gene: 10. CDR3 coding DNA: TGTGCCAGCAGTGACCGGAGGAGACAGGGAGATGGCTACACCTTC. This translates into CASSDRRRQGDGYTF.

The genes are TRBV6-5 and TRBJ1-2, with D tentatively TRBD1 (5 bases). Germline-derived CDR1 and CDR2 are MNHEY and SVGAGI. With 7 bases removed from V and 5 bases from J, the gap between germline ends came to 14 bases. This CDR3 spans 13 amino acids. The CDR3 is CASTQVRGYGYTF. Here the CDR3 DNA reads TGTGCCAGCACCCAAGTGAGGGGTTATGGCTACACCTTC.

V usage is TRBV5-6 and J usage is TRBJ2-3; D gene ambiguous. Trimming pared 2 bases from V and 0 bases from J, leaving 10 bases between. CDR1 is SGHDT, CDR2 YYEEEE, per germline. The CDR3 loop spans 15 amino acids. CDR3 in DNA: TGTGCCAGCAGCTTCGGAGCATCTAGCACAGATACGCAGTATTTT. This sequence encodes CASSFGASSTDTQYF.

This clone was picked up a small number of times. The rearrangement links TRBV7-2 to TRBJ2-7, with D uncertain. V lost 2 bases, J lost 2 bases, and 10 bases lay in between. Per germline, CDR1 SGHTA and CDR2 FQGNSA. There are 14 residues in the CDR3. This chain's CDR3 is CASSLSPGTYEQYF. DNA of the CDR3: TGTGCCAGCAGCTTATCCCCAGGAACCTACGAGCAGTACTTC.

This clone appeared a few times. The chain has TRBV18 and TRBJ2-2; D may be TRBD1 (6 bases). The CDR3 length is 14 residues. The germline V and J ends were trimmed by 3 bases and 4 bases, with 9 bases remaining between them. Germline V CDR1 and CDR2: KGHSH, LQKENI. The CDR3 DNA is TGTGCCAGCTCACCCCAGGGGACCACCGGGGAGCTGTTTTTT. Protein sequence: CASSPQGTTGELFF.

With respect to this clone: A much larger clone differs from this one at a single base, so this may be a read error. This rearrangement joins TRBV6-6 to TRBJ2-7; 9 bases are shared with TRBD2. The CDR3 runs 12 residues. Germline V lookup: CDR1 MNHNY, CDR2 SVGAGI (reference sequence). The J segment lost 4 bases and the V segment lost 6 bases, leaving 1 base of the junction unmatched. CDR3 sequence: CASRTSGYEQYF. In nucleotides, the CDR3 is TGTGCCAGCAGAACTAGCGGGTACGAGCAGTACTTC.

The rearrangement links TRBV28 to TRBJ1-2; D is perhaps TRBD1 (5 bases). Trimming removed 6 bases at V and 10 bases at J, with 24 bases between. Germline-derived CDR1 and CDR2 are MDHEN and SYDVKM. The CDR3 is 15 amino acids. This CDR3 is CASSLAAPGRLVYTF. The CDR3 nucleotides read TGTGCCAGCAGCTTAGCGGCTCCGGGACGGTTAGTCTACACCTTC.

The chain recombines TRBV18 with TRBJ2-2, with 8 bases lining up with TRBD1. This CDR3 has 16 amino acids. CDR1 is KGHSH and CDR2 is LQKENI in the germline V gene. V shed 3 bases and J 3 bases; nucleotides not matched to a gene: 6. CDR3 residues: CASSPFTGGDTGELFF. The DNA of the CDR3 is TGTGCCAGCTCACCTTTTACAGGGGGTGACACCGGGGAGCTGTTTTTT.

V usage is TRBV4-2 and J usage is TRBJ1-5, with D hard to call. The CDR3 loop spans 15 amino acids. V lost 3 bases and J lost 1, with 10 bases in between. The germline V gene has CDR1 LGHNA and CDR2 YNFKEQ. CDR3 in DNA: TGTGCCAGCAGCCATGGCGACATAAGCAATCAGCCCCAGCATTTT. Amino acid sequence: CASSHGDISNQPQHF.

The V gene is TRBV7-9, the J gene TRBJ1-1, with 8 bases lining up with TRBD1. The CDR3 extends over 14 amino acids. With V trimmed by 5 bases and J by 10 bases, 12 bases remained unmatched. Per germline, CDR1 SEHNR and CDR2 FQNEAQ (reference sequence). The CDR3 DNA reads as TGTGCCAGCAGCAGTTCTGGACAGGGATCGAGAGCTTTCTTT. As protein: CASSSSGQGSRAFF.

The chain combines TRBV11-2 with TRBJ2-2; D possibly uses TRBD1 or TRBD2 (5 bases each). The V gene lost 6 bases and the J gene lost 4 bases, with 15 bases spanning the gap. CDR3 length equals 15 residues. Germline V gives CDR1 SGHAT, CDR2 FQNNGV. The CDR3 DNA is TGTGCCAGCAGACCCCCCGGGGCCGGCACCGGGGAGCTGTTTTTT. It yields the protein CASRPPGAGTGELFF.